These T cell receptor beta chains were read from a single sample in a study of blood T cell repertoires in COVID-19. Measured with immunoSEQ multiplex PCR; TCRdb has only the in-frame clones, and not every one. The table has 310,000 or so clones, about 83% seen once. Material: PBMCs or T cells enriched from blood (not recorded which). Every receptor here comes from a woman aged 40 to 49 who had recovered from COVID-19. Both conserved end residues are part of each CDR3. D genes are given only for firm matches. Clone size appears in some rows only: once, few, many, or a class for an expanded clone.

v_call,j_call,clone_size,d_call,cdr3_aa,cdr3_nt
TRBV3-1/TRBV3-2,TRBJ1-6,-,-,CASSQVGGLTPLHF,TGTGCCAGCAGCCAAGTTGGAGGTTTGACACCCCTCCACTTT
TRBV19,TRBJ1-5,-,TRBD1,CASRTDRARGNQPQHF,TGTGCCAGTAGAACAGACAGGGCCCGCGGCAATCAGCCCCAGCATTTT
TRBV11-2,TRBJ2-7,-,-,CASSLLRTGDYEQYF,TGTGCCAGCAGCTTATTAAGGACGGGAGACTACGAGCAGTACTTC
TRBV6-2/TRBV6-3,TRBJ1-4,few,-,CASSTRQGWNEKLFF,TGTGCCAGCAGTACCCGCCAGGGTTGGAATGAAAAACTGTTTTTT
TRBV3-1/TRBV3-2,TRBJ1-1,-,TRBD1,CASSRQGAAFF,TGTGCCAGCAGCCGACAGGGGGCAGCTTTCTTT
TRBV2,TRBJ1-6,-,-,CASDSGNSPLHF,TGTGCCAGCGACAGTGGAAATTCACCCCTCCACTTT
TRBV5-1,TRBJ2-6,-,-,CASSLVDSGANVLTF,TGCGCCAGCAGCTTGGTAGACTCTGGGGCCAACGTCCTGACTTTC
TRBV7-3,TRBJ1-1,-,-,CASSLNLAGPNTEAFF,TGTGCCAGCAGCTTAAACCTGGCAGGGCCGAACACTGAAGCTTTCTTT
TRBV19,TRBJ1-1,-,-,CASSMRGGLTEAFF,TGTGCCAGTAGTATGAGGGGGGGCCTCACTGAAGCTTTCTTT
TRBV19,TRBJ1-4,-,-,CASRTTERRYNEKLFF,TGTGCCAGTAGGACAACGGAGCGGAGATATAATGAAAAACTGTTTTTT
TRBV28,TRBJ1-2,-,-,CASSSNQGFGGYTF,TGTGCCAGCAGCTCTAATCAGGGGTTCGGCGGCTACACCTTC
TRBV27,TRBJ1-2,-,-,CASSSLSPGSFSPYGYTF,TGTGCCAGCAGTAGTTTATCCCCAGGGTCCTTCTCCCCCTATGGCTACACCTTC
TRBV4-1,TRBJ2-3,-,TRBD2,CASSQDWEGFTDTQYF,TGCGCCAGCAGCCAAGACTGGGAGGGGTTCACAGATACGCAGTATTTT
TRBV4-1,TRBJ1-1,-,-,CASSPREGAWNTEAFF,TGCGCCAGCAGCCCCAGGGAGGGAGCTTGGAACACTGAAGCTTTCTTT
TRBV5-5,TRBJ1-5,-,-,CASSLSLGANQPQHF,TGTGCCAGCAGCTTGTCACTTGGGGCCAATCAGCCCCAGCATTTT
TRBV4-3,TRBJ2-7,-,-,CASSQAVLGSYEQYF,TGCGCCAGCAGCCAAGCCGTACTAGGGTCCTACGAGCAGTACTTC
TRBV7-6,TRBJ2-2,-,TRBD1,CASSRDRRNTGELFF,TGTGCCAGCAGCCGGGACAGAAGGAACACCGGGGAGCTGTTTTTT
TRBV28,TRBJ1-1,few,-,CASATAVPNTEAFF,TGTGCCAGCGCTACAGCGGTTCCTAACACTGAAGCTTTCTTT
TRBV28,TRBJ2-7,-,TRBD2,CASSPPSGSDEQYF,TGTGCCAGCAGTCCCCCTAGCGGGAGCGACGAGCAGTACTTC
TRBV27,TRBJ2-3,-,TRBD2,CASSSLLAGALTDTQYF,TGTGCCAGCAGTTCCTTACTAGCGGGAGCTCTCACAGATACGCAGTATTTT
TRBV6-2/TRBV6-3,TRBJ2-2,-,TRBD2,CASSYLAGGPGGELFF,TGTGCCAGCAGTTACCTAGCGGGAGGGCCTGGCGGGGAGCTGTTTTTT
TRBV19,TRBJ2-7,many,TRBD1,CASKGTGSYEQYF,TGTGCCAGTAAAGGGACAGGCTCCTACGAGCAGTACTTC
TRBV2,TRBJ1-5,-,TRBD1,CASRGQGGNQPQHF,TGTGCCAGCAGGGGACAGGGAGGCAATCAGCCCCAGCATTTT
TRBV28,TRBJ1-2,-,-,CATTPAGPGYGYTF,TGTGCCACCACCCCCGCAGGGCCGGGCTATGGCTACACCTTC
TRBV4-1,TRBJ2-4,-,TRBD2,CASSLLPGTSLAKNIQYF,TGCGCCAGCAGCCTTCTCCCCGGGACTAGCTTAGCCAAAAACATTCAGTACTTC
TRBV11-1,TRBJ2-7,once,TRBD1,CASRTGTGVYEQYF,TGTGCCAGCAGAACCGGGACAGGGGTTTACGAGCAGTACTTC
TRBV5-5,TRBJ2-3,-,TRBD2,CASSQTSRSDTQYF,TGTGCCAGCAGCCAGACTAGCCGCTCAGATACGCAGTATTTT
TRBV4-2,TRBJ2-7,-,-,CASSPLGRSQGREQYF,TGTGCCAGCAGCCCTCTTGGGAGGTCCCAGGGACGGGAGCAGTACTTC
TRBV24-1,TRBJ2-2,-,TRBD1,CATATGAAGELFF,TGTGCCACCGCAACAGGGGCGGCCGGGGAGCTGTTTTTT
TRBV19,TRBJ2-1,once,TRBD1,CASSITGQVREQFF,TGTGCCAGTAGTATTACTGGACAGGTCAGGGAGCAGTTCTTC
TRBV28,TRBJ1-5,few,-,CASSSPADNQPQHF,TGTGCCAGCAGTTCTCCAGCGGATAATCAGCCCCAGCATTTT
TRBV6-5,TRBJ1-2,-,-,CASSDPGGVNYGYTF,TGTGCCAGCAGCGACCCCGGGGGGGTCAACTATGGCTACACCTTC
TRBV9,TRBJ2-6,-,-,CASSLENGPGANVLTF,TGTGCCAGCAGCCTAGAGAATGGGCCCGGGGCCAACGTCCTGACTTTC
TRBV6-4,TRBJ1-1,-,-,CASSDLEGRDTGRGSSTEAFF,TGTGCCAGCAGTGACCTCGAGGGCCGGGATACGGGAAGAGGGTCTAGCACTGAAGCTTTCTTT
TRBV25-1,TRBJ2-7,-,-,CASSDRTSYEQYF,TGTGCCAGCAGTGATAGGACATCTTACGAGCAGTACTTC
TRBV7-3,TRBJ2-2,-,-,CASSLAGQGINTGELFF,TGTGCCAGCAGCCTCGCCGGTCAGGGGATAAACACCGGGGAGCTGTTTTTT
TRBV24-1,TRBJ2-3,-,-,CATSDLRFGGTDTQYF,TGTGCCACCAGTGATTTGCGTTTCGGGGGCACAGATACGCAGTATTTT
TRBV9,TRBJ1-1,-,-,CASSVPGLNTEAFF,TGTGCCAGCAGCGTCCCAGGGTTGAACACTGAAGCTTTCTTT
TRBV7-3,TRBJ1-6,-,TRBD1,CASSLTSQGGSPLHF,TGTGCCAGCAGCTTAACGTCGCAGGGGGGATCACCCCTCCACTTT
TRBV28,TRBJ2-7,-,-,CASGLFSYEQYF,TGTGCCAGCGGACTATTCTCCTACGAGCAGTACTTC
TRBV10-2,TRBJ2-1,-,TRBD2,CASTPWGGSSYNEQFF,TGCGCCAGCACCCCGTGGGGAGGGAGCTCCTACAATGAGCAGTTCTTC
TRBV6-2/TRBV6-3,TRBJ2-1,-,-,CASSDRSYNEQFF,TGTGCCAGCAGTGACAGGTCATACAATGAGCAGTTCTTC
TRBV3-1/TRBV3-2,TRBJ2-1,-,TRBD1,CASSPGTGINNEQFF,TGTGCCAGCAGCCCCGGGACAGGGATCAACAATGAGCAGTTCTTC
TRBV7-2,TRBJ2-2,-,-,CASSFNNANTGELFF,TGTGCCAGCAGCTTTAACAACGCGAACACCGGGGAGCTGTTTTTT
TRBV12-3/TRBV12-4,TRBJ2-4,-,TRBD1,CASRRQGHIQYF,TGTGCCAGCAGGCGACAGGGGCACATTCAGTACTTC
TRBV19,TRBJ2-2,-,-,CASSIDRGLRGELFF,TGTGCCAGTAGTATAGATCGAGGGCTGAGGGGGGAGCTGTTTTTT
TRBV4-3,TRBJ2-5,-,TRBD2,CASSQDASGKGETQYF,TGCGCCAGCAGCCAAGATGCTAGCGGGAAGGGGGAGACCCAGTACTTC
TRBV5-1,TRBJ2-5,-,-,CASRPGPSKRETQYF,TGCGCCAGCAGACCGGGTCCTTCTAAGAGGGAGACCCAGTACTTC
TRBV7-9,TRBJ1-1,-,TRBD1,CASSRQTGVNTEAFF,TGTGCCAGCAGCCGACAGACAGGGGTGAACACTGAAGCTTTCTTT